This is a list of T cell receptor beta chains from one sample in a study of T-cell memory formation after mild COVID-19. MiXCR, run by TCRdb on the 5' RACE reads, gives a single entry per CDR3 protein. In the table there are about 320,000 distinct CDR3 sequences, roughly 13% of which are singletons. The sequenced material came from PBMCs or a T cell subset sorted from them (not recorded which). These TCRs come from a man younger than 35 who had mild COVID-19 (a few samples of this study predate the infection). Cell type and time point are not known. CDR3s include the opening cysteine and the closing phenylalanine or tryptophan. The order of the fields is clone size, D gene, V gene, J gene, CDR3 DNA, CDR3 protein. D genes are given only for firm matches. The size of a clone is reported for some rows only, either as once, few or many, or as a class for expanded clones.

>few|.|TRBV7-8|TRBJ2-5
TGTGCCAGCAGCTTTGTCCCTGGTGACAGCGGACAAGAGACCCAGTACTTC
CASSFVPGDSGQETQYF
>.|TRBD2|TRBV5-1|TRBJ2-3
TGCGCCAGCAGCTCCCTCGACCTCCTAGCGGGGGGGCCAGATACGCAGTATTTT
CASSSLDLLAGGPDTQYF
>.|.|TRBV9|TRBJ2-1
TGTGCCAGCAGCGAGGGAGATACAGGTCAGCAGTTCTTC
CASSEGDTGQQFF
>few|TRBD2|TRBV4-2|TRBJ2-5
TGTGCCAGCAGCCAAGAGGGACTAGCGGGAGGAGAGACCCAGTACTTC
CASSQEGLAGGETQYF
>.|TRBD1|TRBV9|TRBJ1-1
TGTGCCAGCAGCTCCTCTCTGGGGCAGGGGGGTGAAGCTTTCTTT
CASSSSLGQGGEAFF
>few|TRBD1|TRBV5-1|TRBJ2-2
TGCGCCAGCAGCTGGTCAGGGGGAAACACCGGGGAGCTGTTTTTT
CASSWSGGNTGELFF
>.|.|TRBV20-1|TRBJ2-1
TGCAGTGCTACCAGGTCCAGCAATGAGCAGTTCTTC
CSATRSSNEQFF
>many|TRBD1|TRBV10-3|TRBJ1-5
TGTGCCATCAGTGAGTCGTCGGGACAGGGCAATCAGCCCCAGCATTTT
CAISESSGQGNQPQHF
>.|.|TRBV7-2|TRBJ2-6
TGTGCCAGCACCAACAGAGTAGCAGGGGCCAACGTCCTGACTTTC
CASTNRVAGANVLTF
>.|.|TRBV6-2/TRBV6-3|TRBJ2-7
TGTGCCAGCAGCGAAGCGGCGGATCTGGATAGGGTACAGCAGTACTTC
CASSEAADLDRVQQYF
>.|TRBD2|TRBV4-3|TRBJ2-1
TGCGCCAGCAGCCAAGACCATAGCGGGGGTCACAATGAGCAGTTCTTC
CASSQDHSGGHNEQFF
>few|TRBD1|TRBV5-1|TRBJ1-2
TGCGCCAGCAGCCAGACAGGGGGGTTCGGCTACACCTTC
CASSQTGGFGYTF
>.|.|TRBV12-3/TRBV12-4|TRBJ2-1
TGTGCCAGCAGTCCTAGGAATGAGCAGTTCTTC
CASSPRNEQFF
>.|TRBD2|TRBV5-1|TRBJ2-1
TGCGCCAGCAGCTTCGGGACTAGCAGCGATGAGCAGTTCTTC
CASSFGTSSDEQFF
>many|TRBD1|TRBV15|TRBJ1-2
TGTGCCACCAGCAGAGGGACAGGGAATCATGGCTACACCTTC
CATSRGTGNHGYTF
>few|.|TRBV10-3|TRBJ2-7
TGTGCCACTAAAATTAGCCCCTCGATCTACGAGCAGTACTTC
CATKISPSIYEQYF
>many|.|TRBV7-2|TRBJ1-2
TGTGCCAGCAGCCTAGATGACTATGGCTACACCTTC
CASSLDDYGYTF
>few|.|TRBV20-1|TRBJ1-4
TGCAGTGCCACACCCGGGACCCTACGAACTAATGAAAAACTGTTTTTT
CSATPGTLRTNEKLFF
>.|.|TRBV29-1|TRBJ1-1
TGCAGCGCCGGCGGGCTGAACACTGAAGCTTTCTTT
CSAGGLNTEAFF
>.|TRBD2|TRBV6-6|TRBJ2-2
TGTGCCAGCAGTGACCTAGCGGGGGGTTACACCGGGGAGCTGTTTTTT
CASSDLAGGYTGELFF
>few|TRBD1|TRBV11-2|TRBJ2-7
TGTGCCAGCAGCTTCGGTACAGGGGGAACCTACGAGCAGTACTTC
CASSFGTGGTYEQYF
>many|.|TRBV24-1|TRBJ2-1
TGTGCCACCAGTGATTCCCCGAGTTTATGGACGCAGTTCTTC
CATSDSPSLWTQFF
>.|.|TRBV5-6|TRBJ2-3
TGTGCCAGCAGCTTGTTTCAGACTAGCACAGATACGCAGTATTTT
CASSLFQTSTDTQYF
>.|.|TRBV4-3|TRBJ2-6
TGCGCCAGCAGCCAATCCGGGGAAGGGAACTCTGGGGCCAACGTCCTGACTTTC
CASSQSGEGNSGANVLTF
>few|.|TRBV19|TRBJ2-1
TGTGCCAGTACCACTCCAAACTCCTACAATGAGCAGTTCTTC
CASTTPNSYNEQFF
>few|TRBD2|TRBV12-3/TRBV12-4|TRBJ2-3
TGTGCCAGCAGTTTATCCCAATTAGCGGGGGCTAGCACAGATACGCAGTATTTT
CASSLSQLAGASTDTQYF
>.|.|TRBV7-2|TRBJ1-5
TGTGCCAGCAGCTTAGGCCCGGGCACTTCGGGTCAGCCCCAGCATTTT
CASSLGPGTSGQPQHF
>.|TRBD1|TRBV7-9|TRBJ2-7
TGTGCCAGCAGCTCTCAGACAGGGCATAACGAGCAGTACTTC
CASSSQTGHNEQYF
>many|.|TRBV5-1|TRBJ2-2
TGCGCCAGCAGCTTACAGGGTGCCGGGGAGCTGTTTTTT
CASSLQGAGELFF
>.|.|TRBV5-1|TRBJ1-3
TGCGCCAGCAGCTGGGACGGAGCTGGAAACACCATATATTTT
CASSWDGAGNTIYF
>.|TRBD2|TRBV10-2|TRBJ2-5
TGCGCCAGCAGTGATGGGTATAGAGTGCGGGGGGGCCGAGAGACCCAGTACTTC
CASSDGYRVRGGRETQYF
>.|.|TRBV29-1|TRBJ1-2
TGCAGCGTTGAAGTCCGGGGATTCTATGGCTACACCTTC
CSVEVRGFYGYTF
>.|.|TRBV29-1|TRBJ1-2
TGCAGCGTTGAAGATTCTCTTAGAGGGACGGTGAACTATGGCTACACCTTC
CSVEDSLRGTVNYGYTF
>.|.|TRBV28|TRBJ2-1
TGTGCCAGCAGTTTCATCCGGGACAGAGGACTATACAATGAGCAGTTCTTC
CASSFIRDRGLYNEQFF
>.|.|TRBV12-3/TRBV12-4|TRBJ2-7
TGTGCCAGCGAAAGGTTCTACGAGCAGTACTTC
CASERFYEQYF
>medium-sized|TRBD2|TRBV6-2/TRBV6-3|TRBJ2-1
TGTGCCAGCAGTTACGAGGTAGCGGGGGCAAATGAGCAGTTCTTC
CASSYEVAGANEQFF
>few|.|TRBV9|TRBJ2-5
TGTGCCAGCAGCCCTCAGCGGGCCCTCTCCCAAGAGACCCAGTACTTC
CASSPQRALSQETQYF
>.|.|TRBV5-1|TRBJ2-2
TGCGCCAGCAGCGCAGGGGATGCCGGGGAGCTGTTTTTT
CASSAGDAGELFF
>few|.|TRBV5-1|TRBJ2-4
TGCGCCAGCAGCCGGGAGGCAGGGGGCCCCAAAAACATTCAGTACTTC
CASSREAGGPKNIQYF
>few|.|TRBV6-5|TRBJ1-6
TGTGCCAGCAGTTACGCTGGGATGTTAAATTCACCCCTCCACTTT
CASSYAGMLNSPLHF
>.|.|TRBV6-2/TRBV6-3|TRBJ2-1
TGTGCCAGCAGTTTCAGGGTATACAACAATGAGCAGTTCTTC
CASSFRVYNNEQFF
>.|TRBD1|TRBV5-1|TRBJ2-3
TGCGCCAGCAGCCTAAGGACAGGGCGCGCAGATACGCAGTATTTT
CASSLRTGRADTQYF
>.|TRBD1|TRBV7-6|TRBJ2-3
TGTGCCAGCAGCCCACTAGCAGGGACAGGGTCCCTCGGAGATACGCAGTATTTT
CASSPLAGTGSLGDTQYF
>many|.|TRBV5-1|TRBJ2-1
TGCGCCAGCAGCTTGGCCGCTGCCACCTACAATGAGCAGTTCTTC
CASSLAAATYNEQFF
>many|.|TRBV7-2|TRBJ2-5
TGTGCCAGCAGCCCCCGGATCCAAGAGACCCAGTACTTC
CASSPRIQETQYF
>few|.|TRBV11-1|TRBJ2-2
TGTGCCAGCAGCTTAGGGTCACGGCTATTACCGGGGGAGCTGTTTTTT
CASSLGSRLLPGELFF
>.|TRBD2|TRBV6-2/TRBV6-3|TRBJ2-3
TGTGCCAGCAGGAGCGGGGGGGGTGGACCTGAGGTACCTCCAGATACGCAGTATTTT
CASRSGGGGPEVPPDTQYF
>.|TRBD2|TRBV10-3|TRBJ2-2
TGTGCCATCAGCCGCGGGGGGTCGAACACCGGGGAGCTGTTTTTT
CAISRGGSNTGELFF
>few|.|TRBV7-9|TRBJ2-2
TGTGCCAGCCACGGAGCCCGGACCAGAGACACCGGGGAGCTGTTTTTT
CASHGARTRDTGELFF